The clone carrying this TCR beta chain was counted a few times. This CDR3 contains 15 residues. Trimming cost V 1 base and J 3 bases; bases outside gene matches: 0. Germline CDR1 reads SEHNR; CDR2 reads FQNEAQ (reference sequence). MiXCR was run by TCRdb on the 5' RACE reads, yielding one entry per CDR3 protein. The profile covers some 64,000 distinct CDR3 sequences, with less than 25% appearing a single time and about 3% taken by the ten largest. The gene calls are TRBV7-9 and TRBJ2-5, with 12 bases matching TRBD2. The specimen sequenced was memory CD4+ T cells sorted from a lymph node. Subset in this sample: memory CD4+ T cells, CD4+CD45RO+CD25-. This TCR derives from a female donor with breast cancer. CDR3 in DNA: TGTGCCAGCAGCTTAGGACTAGCGGGAGAAGAGACCCAGTACTTC. Translating gives CASSLGLAGEETQYF.